What follows describes a single T cell receptor (beta chain). Its antigen target is currently unknown. Base qualities are not provided; no much larger clone lies one nucleotide away. The trim is 4 bases for V and 2 bases for J, with a gap of 8 bases between the germline ends. Measured from the cysteine to the phenylalanine, the CDR3 is 13 residues long. The read is trimmed to its CDR3 DNA, 39 bases read in frame from base 1. Based on the germline V gene, the CDR1 and CDR2 sequences are SNHLY and FYNNEI. The data belong to a study of blood T cell repertoires in COVID-19 (dated by TCRdb to about 2020). Turning to the overall study: Collaborator samples came from the United States, Italy and Spain and covered acute and convalescent phases of COVID-19. Samples came from the ongoing ImmuneRACE study (first 160 participants) plus 1,254 subjects from 6 global collaborators. The prospective study material was composed of cDNA or gDNA derived from T cells, B-cell-depleted T cells, or PBMCs. The repertoires were released in a freely available public database meant as a resource for research on the immune response to SARS-CoV-2. A de-identified subject ID, COVID-19 status, age in years and sex were almost always included in the sample metadata. The dataset comprised deeply sampled blood TCRbeta repertoires from subjects exposed to, actively infected with, or recovered from COVID-19. Where available, HLA class I and class II types were obtained from metadata supplied by the sample provider rather than from assay-based typing. What the study reported, not specific to this receptor: The quantity of clinical and demographic metadata differed by source and by participant and was supplied without curation.

TCRbeta CDR3 regions were amplified from genomic DNA using the immunoSEQ Assay, a bias-controlled multiplex PCR. Regarding the original processing steps: Nucleated cell counts per sample were estimated from amplification of reference gene primers within the assay. Sequence reads were collapsed and filtered to measure the absolute abundance of every unique TCRbeta CDR3 rearrangement. Productive Simpson clonality was computed per sample as the square root of Simpson's diversity index over productive rearrangements. As stored in TCRdb, this immuneACCESS dataset retains in-frame rearrangements with V and J assigned. A fraction of the clones does not appear; measured against another copy, unresolved V genes explain less than half of the discrepancy, and the remainder lacks a known reason. Clone size and the V and J calls come from that table; the DNA yielded D and trimming. This sample has 160,000 or so clones in its table, and around three quarters of those were observed once. Around 7% of the sample comes from the top ten.

Collaborating institutions collected whole blood in K2EDTA tubes following their own protocols. For TCRbeta analysis, collaborators shipped samples as frozen whole blood, isolated PBMCs, or DNA extracted from either of those sample types. The clonotype was recovered from a man aged 70-80 years with active or convalescent COVID-19. Sequencing input: peripheral blood. Recombination connected TRBV2 to TRBJ2-5, and perhaps TRBD1 as D gene, on 5 matching bases. CDR3 region: CASSGQLQETQYF. At the DNA level, the sequence is TGTGCCAGCAGTGGACAGTTGCAAGAGACCCAGTACTTC.